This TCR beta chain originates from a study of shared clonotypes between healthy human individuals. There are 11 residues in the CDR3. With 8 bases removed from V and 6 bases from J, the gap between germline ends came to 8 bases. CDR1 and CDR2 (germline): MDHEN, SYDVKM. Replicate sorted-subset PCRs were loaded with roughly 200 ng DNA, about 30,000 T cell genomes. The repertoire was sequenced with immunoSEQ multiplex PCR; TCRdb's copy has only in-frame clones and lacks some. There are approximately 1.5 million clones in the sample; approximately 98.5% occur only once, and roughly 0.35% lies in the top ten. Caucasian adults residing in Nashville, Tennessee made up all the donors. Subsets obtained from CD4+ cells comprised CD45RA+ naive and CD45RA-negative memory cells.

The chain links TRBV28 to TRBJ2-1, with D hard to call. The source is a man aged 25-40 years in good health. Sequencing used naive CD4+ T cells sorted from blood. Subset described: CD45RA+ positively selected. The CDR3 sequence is CASPRSNEQFF. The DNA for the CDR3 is TGTGCCAGCCCCCGATCCAATGAGCAGTTCTTC.